This T cell receptor beta chain is from a study of cytomegalovirus exposure and HLA in healthy donors. Study-level results: For most TCR sequences rarity was the rule, although some public TCRs occurred in many donors. It was assumed in the presence/absence analyses that sequencing depth was roughly uniform across donors. Later analysis placed DRB1 highest and HLA-C lowest in TCR association rates, which differed by HLA locus.

For this clone: Its target is unknown.

The PCR contained 60 Vbeta and 13 Jbeta primers. The assay was immunoSEQ multiplex PCR, and TCRdb's table has in-frame clones only and misses some. The sample carries roughly 150,000 clones, roughly 80% recorded once. Germline lookup yields CDR1 SEHNR and CDR2 FQNEAQ (reference sequence). This CDR3 spans 15 amino acids. V gave up 3 bases and J gave up 3 bases; unmatched junction bases: 4. The clonotype was recovered from a male donor in good health and CMV-seronegative. The chain has TRBV7-9 and TRBJ1-2; 10 positions match TRBD1. Sequencing was performed on PBMCs. The CDR3 loop is CASSLGDRGDYGYTF. In nucleotides, the CDR3 is TGTGCCAGCAGCTTGGGGGACAGGGGCGACTATGGCTACACCTTC.